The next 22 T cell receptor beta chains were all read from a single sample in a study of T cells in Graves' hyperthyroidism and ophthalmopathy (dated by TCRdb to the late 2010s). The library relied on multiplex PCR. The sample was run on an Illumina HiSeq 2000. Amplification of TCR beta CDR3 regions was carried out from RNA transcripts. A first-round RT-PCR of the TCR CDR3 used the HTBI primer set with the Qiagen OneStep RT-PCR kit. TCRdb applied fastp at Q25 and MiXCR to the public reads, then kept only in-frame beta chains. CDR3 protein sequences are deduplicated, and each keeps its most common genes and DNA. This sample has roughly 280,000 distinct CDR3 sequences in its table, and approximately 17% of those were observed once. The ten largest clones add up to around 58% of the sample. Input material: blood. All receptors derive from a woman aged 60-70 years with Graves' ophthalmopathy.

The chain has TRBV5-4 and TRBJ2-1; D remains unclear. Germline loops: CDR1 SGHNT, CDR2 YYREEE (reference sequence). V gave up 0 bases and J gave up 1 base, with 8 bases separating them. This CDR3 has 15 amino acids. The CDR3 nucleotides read TGTGCCAGCAGCTTGGATACGGCTTCCTACAATGAGCAGTTCTTC. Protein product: CASSLDTASYNEQFF. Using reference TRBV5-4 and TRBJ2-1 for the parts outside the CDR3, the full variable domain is ETGVTQSPTHLIKTRGQQVTLRCSSQSGHNTVSWYQQALGQGPQFIFQYYREEENGRGNFPPRFSGLQFPNYSSELNVNALELDDSALYLCASSLDTASYNEQFFGPGTRLTVL.

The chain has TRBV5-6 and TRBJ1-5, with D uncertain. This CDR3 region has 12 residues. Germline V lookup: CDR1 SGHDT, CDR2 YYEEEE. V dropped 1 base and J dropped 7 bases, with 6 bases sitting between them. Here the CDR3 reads CASSLREQPQHF. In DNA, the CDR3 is TGTGCCAGCAGCTTGAGGGAGCAGCCCCAGCATTTT.

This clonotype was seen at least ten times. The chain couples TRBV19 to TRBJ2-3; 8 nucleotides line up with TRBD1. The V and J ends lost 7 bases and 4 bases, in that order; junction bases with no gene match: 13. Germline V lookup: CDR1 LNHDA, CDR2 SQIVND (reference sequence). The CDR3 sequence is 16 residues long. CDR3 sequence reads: CASNSPGTGSADTQYF. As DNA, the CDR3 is TGTGCCAGTAATTCCCCAGGGACAGGATCGGCAGATACGCAGTATTTT. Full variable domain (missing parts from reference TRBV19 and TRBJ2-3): DGGITQSPKYLFRKEGQNVTLSCEQNLNHDAMYWYRQDPGQGLRLIYYSQIVNDFQKGDIAEGYSVSREKKESFPLTVTSAQKNPTAFYLCASNSPGTGSADTQYFGPGTRLTVL.

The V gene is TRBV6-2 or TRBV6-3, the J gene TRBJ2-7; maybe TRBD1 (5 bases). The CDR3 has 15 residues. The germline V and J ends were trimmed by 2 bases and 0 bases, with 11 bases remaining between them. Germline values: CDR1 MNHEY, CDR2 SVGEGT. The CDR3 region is CASSYVPGHSYEQYF. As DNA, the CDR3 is TGTGCCAGCAGTTACGTTCCAGGGCACTCCTACGAGCAGTACTTC.

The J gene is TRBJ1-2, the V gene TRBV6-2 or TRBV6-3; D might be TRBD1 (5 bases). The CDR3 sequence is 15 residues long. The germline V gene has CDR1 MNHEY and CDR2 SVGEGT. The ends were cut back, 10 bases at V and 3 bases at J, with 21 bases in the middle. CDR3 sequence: CATSLGGTPYYGYTF. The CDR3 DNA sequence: TGTGCCACCAGCCTCGGAGGGACCCCATACTATGGCTACACCTTC.

This CDR3 is CASSPSGTPGTGELFF. DNA of the CDR3: TGTGCCAGCAGCCCGTCCGGCACGCCGGGCACCGGGGAGCTGTTTTTT. The chain has TRBV9 and TRBJ2-2; D is unclear. Trimming shortened V by 4 bases and J by 4 bases, and 17 bases separated the two germline ends. This CDR3 is built from 16 residues. Germline CDR1 and CDR2: SGDLS and YYNGEE.

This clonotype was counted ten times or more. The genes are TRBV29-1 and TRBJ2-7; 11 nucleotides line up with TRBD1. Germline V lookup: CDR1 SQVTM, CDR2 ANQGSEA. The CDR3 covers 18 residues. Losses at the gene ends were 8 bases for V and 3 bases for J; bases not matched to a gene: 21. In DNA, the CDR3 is TGCAGCACCGTATTCGCCCGGGACAGGGGGGGATCTAGCTACGAGCAGTACTTC. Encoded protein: CSTVFARDRGGSSYEQYF.

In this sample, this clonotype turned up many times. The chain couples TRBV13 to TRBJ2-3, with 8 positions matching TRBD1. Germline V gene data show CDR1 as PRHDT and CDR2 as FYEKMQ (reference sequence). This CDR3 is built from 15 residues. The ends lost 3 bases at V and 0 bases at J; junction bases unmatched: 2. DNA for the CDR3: TGTGCCAGCAGCTTCCGGGACAGGAGCACAGATACGCAGTATTTT. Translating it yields CASSFRDRSTDTQYF.

The CDR3 coding sequence is TGTGCCAGCAGCGGGGGACAGGGGGGGAGGGAGACCCAGTACTTC. Amino acid sequence: CASSGGQGGRETQYF. The gene calls are TRBV5-4 and TRBJ2-5; TRBD1 aligns across 11 bases. V gave up 4 bases and J gave up 5 bases; unmatched junction bases: 7. The CDR3 spans 15 residues. The germline V gene encodes CDR1 SGHNT and CDR2 YYREEE (reference sequence).

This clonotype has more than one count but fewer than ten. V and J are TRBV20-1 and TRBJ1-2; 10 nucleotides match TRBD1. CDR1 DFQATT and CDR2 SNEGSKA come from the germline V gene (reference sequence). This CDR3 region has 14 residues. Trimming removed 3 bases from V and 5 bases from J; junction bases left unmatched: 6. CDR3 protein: CSASLWTGGYGYTF. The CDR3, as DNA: TGCAGTGCTAGCCTATGGACAGGGGGGTATGGCTACACCTTC.

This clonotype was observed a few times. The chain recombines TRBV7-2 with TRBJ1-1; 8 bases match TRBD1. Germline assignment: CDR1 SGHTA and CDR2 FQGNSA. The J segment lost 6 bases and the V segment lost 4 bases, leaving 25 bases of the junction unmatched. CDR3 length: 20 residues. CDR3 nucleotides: TGTGCCAGCAGCTCCAGAGCCCCCGGTGTCGCTCGAGCAGGGGGCTCTGAAGCTTTCTTT. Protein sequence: CASSSRAPGVARAGGSEAFF. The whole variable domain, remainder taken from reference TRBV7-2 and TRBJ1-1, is GAGVSQSPSNKVTEKGKDVELRCDPISGHTALYWYRQSLGQGLEFLIYFQGNSAPDKSGLPSDRFSAERTGGSVSTLTIQRTQQEDSAVYLCASSSRAPGVARAGGSEAFFGQGTRLTVV.

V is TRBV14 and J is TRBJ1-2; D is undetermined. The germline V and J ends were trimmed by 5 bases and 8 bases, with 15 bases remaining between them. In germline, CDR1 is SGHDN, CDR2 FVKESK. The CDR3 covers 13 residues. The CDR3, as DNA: TGTGCCAGCAGCGCAGGCCCCGTACAGGGCTACACCTTC. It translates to CASSAGPVQGYTF.

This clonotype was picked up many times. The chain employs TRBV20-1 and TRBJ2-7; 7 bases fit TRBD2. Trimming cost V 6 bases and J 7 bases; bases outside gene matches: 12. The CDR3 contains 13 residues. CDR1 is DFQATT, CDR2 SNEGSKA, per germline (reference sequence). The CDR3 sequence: CSAPLLGEGEQYF. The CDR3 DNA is TGCAGTGCCCCGCTGCTGGGGGAGGGAGAGCAGTACTTC.

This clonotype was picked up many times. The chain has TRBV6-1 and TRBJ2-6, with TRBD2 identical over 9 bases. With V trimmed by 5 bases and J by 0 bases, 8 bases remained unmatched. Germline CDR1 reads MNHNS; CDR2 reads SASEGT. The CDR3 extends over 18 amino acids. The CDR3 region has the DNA TGTGCCAGCAGTCGACCGACTAGCGGAACCTCTGGGGCCAACGTCCTGACTTTC. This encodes CASSRPTSGTSGANVLTF.

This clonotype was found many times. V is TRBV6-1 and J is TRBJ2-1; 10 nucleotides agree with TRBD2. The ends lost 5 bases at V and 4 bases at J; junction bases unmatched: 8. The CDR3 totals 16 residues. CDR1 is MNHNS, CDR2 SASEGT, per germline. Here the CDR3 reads CASSSQPLAGYNEQFF. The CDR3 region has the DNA TGTGCCAGCAGTTCCCAGCCACTAGCGGGGTACAATGAGCAGTTCTTC.

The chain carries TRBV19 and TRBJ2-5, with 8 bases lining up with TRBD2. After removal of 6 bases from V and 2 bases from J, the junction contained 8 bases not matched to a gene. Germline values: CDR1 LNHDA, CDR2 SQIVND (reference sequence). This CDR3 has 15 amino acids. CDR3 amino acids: CASSIPGLEQETQYF. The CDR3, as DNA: TGTGCCAGTAGCATACCGGGACTAGAACAAGAGACCCAGTACTTC.

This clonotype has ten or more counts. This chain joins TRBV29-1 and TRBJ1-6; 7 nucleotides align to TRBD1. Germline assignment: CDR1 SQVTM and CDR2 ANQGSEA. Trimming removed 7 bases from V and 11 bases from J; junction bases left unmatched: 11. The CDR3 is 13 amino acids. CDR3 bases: TGCAGCGAGAAGGGACAGACGACGGCACCCCTCCACTTT. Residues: CSEKGQTTAPLHF.

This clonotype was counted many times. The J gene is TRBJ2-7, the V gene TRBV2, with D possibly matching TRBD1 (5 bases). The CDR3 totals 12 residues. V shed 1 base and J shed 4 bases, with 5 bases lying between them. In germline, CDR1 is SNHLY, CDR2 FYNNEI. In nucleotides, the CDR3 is TGTGCCAGCAGTGAAGAGGGGTACGAGCAGTACTTC. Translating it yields CASSEEGYEQYF.

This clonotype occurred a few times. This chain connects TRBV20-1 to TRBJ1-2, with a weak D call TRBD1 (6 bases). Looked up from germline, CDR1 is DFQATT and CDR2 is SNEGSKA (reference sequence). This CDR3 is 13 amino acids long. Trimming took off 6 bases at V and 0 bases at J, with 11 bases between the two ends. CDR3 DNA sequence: TGCAGTGCACCCCGACAGGCTAACTATGGCTACACCTTC. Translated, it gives CSAPRQANYGYTF.

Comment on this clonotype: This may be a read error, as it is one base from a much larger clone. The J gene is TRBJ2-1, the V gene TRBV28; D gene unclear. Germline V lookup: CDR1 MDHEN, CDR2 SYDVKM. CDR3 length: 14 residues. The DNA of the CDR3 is TGTGCCGGCAGTTTCCCCCAGCGCGCCAATGAGCAGTTCTTC. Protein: CAGSFPQRANEQFF.

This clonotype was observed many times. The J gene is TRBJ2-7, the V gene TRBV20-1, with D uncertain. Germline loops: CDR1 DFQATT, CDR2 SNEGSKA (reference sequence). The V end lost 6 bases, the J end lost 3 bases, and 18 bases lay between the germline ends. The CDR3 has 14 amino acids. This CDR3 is CSARPHTSFYEQYF. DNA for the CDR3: TGCAGTGCCCGCCCCCACACCAGTTTCTACGAGCAGTACTTC.

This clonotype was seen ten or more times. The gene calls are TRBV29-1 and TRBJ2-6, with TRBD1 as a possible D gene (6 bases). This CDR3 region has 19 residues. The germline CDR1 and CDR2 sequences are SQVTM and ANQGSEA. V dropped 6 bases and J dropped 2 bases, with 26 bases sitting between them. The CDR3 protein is CSVIQGDTAFGPGANVLTF. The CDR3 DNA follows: TGCAGCGTGATACAGGGAGACACCGCATTCGGGCCTGGGGCCAACGTCCTGACTTTC.